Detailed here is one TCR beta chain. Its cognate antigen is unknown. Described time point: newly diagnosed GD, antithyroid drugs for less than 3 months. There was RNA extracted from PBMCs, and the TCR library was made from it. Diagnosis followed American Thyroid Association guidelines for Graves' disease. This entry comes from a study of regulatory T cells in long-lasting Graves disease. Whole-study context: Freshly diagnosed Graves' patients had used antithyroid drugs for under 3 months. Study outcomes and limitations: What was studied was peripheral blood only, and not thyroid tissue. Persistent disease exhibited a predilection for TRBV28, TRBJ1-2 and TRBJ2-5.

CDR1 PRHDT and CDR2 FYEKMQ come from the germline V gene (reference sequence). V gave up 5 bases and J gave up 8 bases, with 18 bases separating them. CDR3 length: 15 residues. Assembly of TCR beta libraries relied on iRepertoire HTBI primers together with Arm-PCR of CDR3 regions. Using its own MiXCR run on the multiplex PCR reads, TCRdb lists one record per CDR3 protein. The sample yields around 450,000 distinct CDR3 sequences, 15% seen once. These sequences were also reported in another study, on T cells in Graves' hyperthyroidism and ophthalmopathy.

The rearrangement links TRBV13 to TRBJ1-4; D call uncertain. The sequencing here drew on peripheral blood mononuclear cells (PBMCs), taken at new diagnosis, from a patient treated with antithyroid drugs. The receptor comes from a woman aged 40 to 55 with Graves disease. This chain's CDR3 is CASSPYPRRGEKLFF. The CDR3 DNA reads TGTGCCAGCAGCCCATACCCCCGCCGCGGGGAAAAACTGTTTTTT.